The 18 T cell receptor beta chains in this list originate from one sample, sequenced in a study of blood T cell repertoires in COVID-19. TCRdb's table, derived via immunoSEQ multiplex PCR, lists solely in-frame clones and lacks some. The sample carries some 270,000 clones, about 86% recorded once. Sequenced input: PBMCs or T cells enriched from blood (not recorded which). The receptors were sampled from a middle-aged man who had recovered from COVID-19.

The rearrangement links TRBV27 to TRBJ1-2; 9 bases align to TRBD1. V lost 6 bases, J lost 4 bases, and 12 bases stayed unmatched. This CDR3 spans 16 amino acids. Germline assignment: CDR1 MNHEY and CDR2 SMNVEV (reference sequence). DNA for the CDR3: TGTGCCAGCAGGGGGATACCGGGACAGGGAACCTATGGCTACACCTTC. Encoded protein: CASRGIPGQGTYGYTF.

This clone was seen once. The chain recombines TRBV5-1 with TRBJ1-2, with 7 bases lining up with TRBD1. The CDR3 totals 14 residues. The V gene's germline CDR1 is SGHRS and CDR2 YFSETQ. The V and J ends lost 6 bases and 4 bases, in that order; junction bases with no gene match: 9. CDR3: CASTPGQPGYGYTF. The CDR3 DNA is TGCGCCAGCACCCCGGGACAGCCTGGCTATGGCTACACCTTC.

The chain combines TRBV19 with TRBJ1-4, with TRBD1 identical over 8 bases. J was trimmed by 13 bases and V by 4 bases; bases with no gene match: 5. The CDR3 is made up of 12 amino acids. Germline V gene data show CDR1 as LNHDA and CDR2 as SQIVND (reference sequence). CDR3 region: CASSTLTGVLFF. CDR3 bases: TGTGCCAGTAGTACCCTGACAGGGGTACTGTTTTTT.

This clone has only one observation. This chain joins TRBV18 and TRBJ1-4; TRBD1 matches 10 bases. This CDR3 spans 15 amino acids. With V trimmed by 6 bases and J by 3 bases, 4 bases remained unmatched. The V gene's germline CDR1 is KGHSH and CDR2 LQKENI. The CDR3 bases are TGTGCCAGCTCTCCGGGGACAGGGGCTAATGAAAAACTGTTTTTT. Protein product: CASSPGTGANEKLFF.

J is TRBJ2-7 and V is TRBV11-2; TRBD1 matches 8 bases. This CDR3 region has 14 residues. Germline CDR1 SGHAT, CDR2 FQNNGV. The V and J ends lost 6 bases and 7 bases, in that order; junction bases with no gene match: 11. The CDR3 DNA reads TGTGCCAGCAGACTCCCAGGGGGCGCGTATGAGCAGTACTTC. Protein product: CASRLPGGAYEQYF.

The gene calls are TRBV7-8 and TRBJ2-5; tentatively, D is TRBD2 (5 bases). The germline gives CDR1 SGHVS, CDR2 FQNEAQ. Between the trimmed V and J ends, which lost 5 bases and 5 bases, there was a span of 15 bases. The CDR3 consists of 14 residues. The CDR3 DNA follows: TGTGCCAGCAGCCGCCGAGGGCAGGAGGAGACCCAGTACTTC. Amino acids: CASSRRGQEETQYF.

This clone has just one count. The gene calls are TRBV7-2 and TRBJ2-5; 8 nucleotides line up with TRBD1. The CDR3 consists of 14 residues. Germline V gives CDR1 SGHTA, CDR2 FQGNSA. V was pared by 3 bases and J by 1 base, with 1 base of the junction left unmatched. CDR3 loop: CASSFDRGQETQYF. The CDR3 nucleotides are TGTGCCAGCAGCTTTGACAGGGGCCAAGAGACCCAGTACTTC. The whole variable domain, filled in from reference TRBV7-2 and TRBJ2-5, reads GAGVSQSPSNKVTEKGKDVELRCDPISGHTALYWYRQSLGQGLEFLIYFQGNSAPDKSGLPSDRFSAERTGGSVSTLTIQRTQQEDSAVYLCASSFDRGQETQYFGPGTRLLVL.

This clone was picked up a small number of times. The V call is TRBV7-3, the J call TRBJ2-3; tentatively, D is TRBD1 (6 bases). This CDR3 is built from 13 residues. CDR1 and CDR2 from the germline V gene are SGHTA and FQGTGA. Deletions cut 6 bases from V and 2 bases from J, with 9 bases between. Written as DNA, the CDR3 is TGTGCCAGCAGTGGACAGCCCACAGATACGCAGTATTTT. It is translated as CASSGQPTDTQYF.

This chain links TRBV24-1 with TRBJ2-1; TRBD1 matches at 8 bases. The CDR3 is 16 amino acids. The V gene end was trimmed by 5 bases and the J gene end by 9 bases; junction bases not matched to a gene: 14. Germline CDR1 reads KGHDR; CDR2 reads SFDVKD. The CDR3 loop reads CATSVTGTGRTGEQFF. DNA for the CDR3: TGTGCCACCAGTGTCACCGGGACAGGAAGGACCGGTGAGCAGTTCTTC.

The chain couples TRBV5-1 to TRBJ1-1; D gene unclear. V shed 0 bases and J shed 4 bases, with 10 bases lying between them. The length of the CDR3 is 14 residues. Per germline, CDR1 SGHRS and CDR2 YFSETQ. In nucleotides, the CDR3 is TGCGCCAGCAGCTTGGTGGCAGACACCACTGAAGCTTTCTTT. This translates into CASSLVADTTEAFF.

The rearrangement links TRBV5-1 to TRBJ1-1; a weak D match, TRBD1 (5 bases). Looked up from germline, CDR1 is SGHRS and CDR2 is YFSETQ. Trimming took off 3 bases at V and 10 bases at J, with 13 bases between the two ends. The CDR3 runs 12 residues. The CDR3 DNA reads as TGCGCCAGCAGCTCCGGGACTCCGGGAGCTTTCTTT. Translated: CASSSGTPGAFF.

The chain uses TRBV9 and TRBJ2-2; TRBD2 matches 8 bases. The CDR3 is 16 amino acids. Trimming at V came to 4 bases and at J to 2 bases, leaving 7 bases not matched to a gene. Germline V gives CDR1 SGDLS, CDR2 YYNGEE. CDR3 DNA: TGTGCCAGCAGCTTCGTAGCGGGGCGAAACACCGGGGAGCTGTTTTTT. It is translated as CASSFVAGRNTGELFF.

The chain uses TRBV7-6 and TRBJ2-7; possible D gene TRBD2, 6 bases. Trimming removed 0 bases from V and 3 bases from J, with 9 bases in between. CDR1 is SGHVS, CDR2 FNYEAQ, per germline. The CDR3 spans 14 residues. For the CDR3, the DNA is TGTGCCAGCAGCTTAGCGGTGGGGGGCTACGAGCAGTACTTC. Residues: CASSLAVGGYEQYF.

The J gene is TRBJ2-7, the V gene TRBV18, with 10 bases that match TRBD2. Germline values: CDR1 KGHSH, CDR2 LQKENI. V lost 2 bases to trimming and J lost 1 base; unmatched junction nucleotides: 5. CDR3 length equals 16 residues. In nucleotides, the CDR3 is TGTGCCAGCTCACCATCGGGACTAGCGTATTCCTACGAGCAGTACTTC. It specifies CASSPSGLAYSYEQYF.

The chain carries TRBV19 and TRBJ2-3; D might be TRBD2 (6 bases). Trimming pared 1 base from V and 1 base from J, leaving 9 bases between. In germline, CDR1 is LNHDA, CDR2 SQIVND (reference sequence). CDR3 length: 15 amino acids. This chain's CDR3 is CASSIVLAGTDTQYF. The CDR3 bases are TGTGCCAGTAGTATAGTACTAGCTGGCACAGATACGCAGTATTTT.

This sequence joins TRBV10-3 and TRBJ1-3, with D perhaps matching TRBD1 (5 bases). In germline, CDR1 is ENHRY, CDR2 SYGVKD. This CDR3 comprises 15 residues. Trimming took off 8 bases at V and 0 bases at J, with 14 bases between the two ends. Here the CDR3 reads CAIGWGGGSGNTIYF. CDR3 bases: TGTGCCATCGGCTGGGGGGGAGGCTCTGGAAACACCATATATTTT.

The chain carries TRBV5-4 and TRBJ2-7; 9 nucleotides align to TRBD2. Per the germline V gene, CDR1 is SGHNT and CDR2 is YYREEE (reference sequence). Trimming at V came to 0 bases and at J to 4 bases, leaving 11 bases not matched to a gene. There are 17 residues in the CDR3. The DNA for the CDR3 is TGTGCCAGCAGCTTGGTTAAAAGGAGCGGGGGGATATACGAGCAGTACTTC. This sequence encodes CASSLVKRSGGIYEQYF.

V usage is TRBV7-2 and J usage is TRBJ1-2; a possible D gene is TRBD1 (6 bases). The germline V and J ends were trimmed by 5 bases and 2 bases, with 15 bases remaining between them. The CDR3 spans 15 residues. Germline CDR1 reads SGHTA; CDR2 reads FQGNSA. CDR3 amino acids: CASSPPQGRNYGYTF. The CDR3 region has the DNA TGTGCCAGCAGCCCCCCCCAGGGGCGCAACTATGGCTACACCTTC.